What follows are 9 T cell receptor beta chains derived from one specimen sequenced in a study of blood T cell repertoires in COVID-19. Clones were sequenced by immunoSEQ multiplex PCR, and TCRdb holds only the in-frame ones, with some missing. The sample contains under 300,000 clones, 75% to 90% of which appear only once. Sequencing was performed on peripheral blood. Receptors were obtained from a woman in her thirties with active or convalescent COVID-19.

The chain joins TRBV15 to TRBJ1-2; tentative D call: TRBD1 (5 bases). Trimming pared 3 bases from V and 6 bases from J, leaving 8 bases between. This CDR3 spans 12 amino acids. Germline lookup yields CDR1 LNHNV and CDR2 YYDKDF (reference sequence). Here the CDR3 DNA reads TGTGCCACCAGCAGCGACAGCCATGGCTACACCTTC. Protein: CATSSDSHGYTF.

Worth noting for this clone: Other DNA sequences of this sample code for an identical CDR3. This chain joins TRBV5-1 and TRBJ2-3; 9 bases map to TRBD1. The CDR3 contains 14 residues. Losses at the gene ends were 4 bases for V and 1 base for J; bases not matched to a gene: 1. CDR1 is SGHRS and CDR2 is YFSETQ in the germline V gene. CDR3 protein: CASSRDRGTDTQYF. DNA of the CDR3: TGCGCCAGCAGCCGGGACAGGGGCACAGATACGCAGTATTTT.

This chain joins TRBV15 and TRBJ1-4; D ambiguous. Per germline, CDR1 LNHNV and CDR2 YYDKDF (reference sequence). There are 13 residues in the CDR3. Trimming took 1 base from V and 3 from J, leaving 3 bases between them. The CDR3 spells CATSRGANEKLFF. DNA for the CDR3: TGTGCCACCAGCAGAGGAGCTAATGAAAAACTGTTTTTT.

The chain links TRBV7-9 to TRBJ2-7, with D possibly matching TRBD1 (7 bases). V was shortened by 5 bases and J by 3 bases, with 20 bases between the two germline ends. This CDR3 region has 16 residues. Per germline, CDR1 SEHNR and CDR2 FQNEAQ (reference sequence). The CDR3 here is CASSLRGGQVDYEQYF. The DNA for the CDR3 is TGTGCCAGCAGCCTACGGGGAGGACAGGTCGACTACGAGCAGTACTTC.

V usage is TRBV28 and J usage is TRBJ2-7; D unclear. The CDR3 has 15 residues. Germline CDR1 reads MDHEN; CDR2 reads SYDVKM. The V end lost 3 bases, the J end lost 0 bases, and 12 bases lay between the germline ends. The CDR3 DNA reads as TGTGCCAGCAGTTTTGGGCCTTTGAGCTCCTACGAGCAGTACTTC. Residues: CASSFGPLSSYEQYF.

V gene TRBV3-1 (or the pseudogene TRBV3-2) combines with J gene TRBJ1-2; D is unresolved. V was clipped by 4 bases and J by 1 base, with 7 bases between them. From germline, CDR1 is LGHDT and CDR2 YNNKEL (reference sequence). The CDR3 loop spans 13 amino acids. The CDR3 region is CASSRPGNYGYTF. CDR3 in DNA: TGTGCCAGCAGCCGTCCCGGTAACTATGGCTACACCTTC.

This chain uses TRBV28 with TRBJ1-4; the match to TRBD1 covers 8 bases. Germline V lookup: CDR1 MDHEN, CDR2 SYDVKM. The CDR3 has 12 residues. Germline trimming cut 8 bases from V and 11 bases from J; bases unmatched to any gene: 7. The CDR3 DNA sequence: TGTGCCAGCGGGGAGAGGACAGGGAAACTGTTTTTT. It translates to CASGERTGKLFF.

V and J are TRBV28 and TRBJ2-3, with D perhaps TRBD1 (5 bases). V lost 6 bases, J lost 6 bases, and 13 bases lay in between. This CDR3 contains 13 residues. Germline CDR1 reads MDHEN; CDR2 reads SYDVKM. CDR3 sequence (DNA): TGTGCCAGCAGCCTAAACCAGGGCGATACGCAGTATTTT. Translating it yields CASSLNQGDTQYF.

This clone turned up a few times. The chain combines TRBV2 with TRBJ2-6, with a possible D match to TRBD1 (7 bases). CDR3 length: 19 amino acids. Trimming took 4 bases from V and 0 from J, leaving 19 bases between them. Germline values: CDR1 SNHLY, CDR2 FYNNEI. The CDR3 nucleotides read TGTGCCAGCAGTGTAAATCTCGGAGGGGGCCTCTCTGGGGCCAACGTCCTGACTTTC. Residues: CASSVNLGGGLSGANVLTF.